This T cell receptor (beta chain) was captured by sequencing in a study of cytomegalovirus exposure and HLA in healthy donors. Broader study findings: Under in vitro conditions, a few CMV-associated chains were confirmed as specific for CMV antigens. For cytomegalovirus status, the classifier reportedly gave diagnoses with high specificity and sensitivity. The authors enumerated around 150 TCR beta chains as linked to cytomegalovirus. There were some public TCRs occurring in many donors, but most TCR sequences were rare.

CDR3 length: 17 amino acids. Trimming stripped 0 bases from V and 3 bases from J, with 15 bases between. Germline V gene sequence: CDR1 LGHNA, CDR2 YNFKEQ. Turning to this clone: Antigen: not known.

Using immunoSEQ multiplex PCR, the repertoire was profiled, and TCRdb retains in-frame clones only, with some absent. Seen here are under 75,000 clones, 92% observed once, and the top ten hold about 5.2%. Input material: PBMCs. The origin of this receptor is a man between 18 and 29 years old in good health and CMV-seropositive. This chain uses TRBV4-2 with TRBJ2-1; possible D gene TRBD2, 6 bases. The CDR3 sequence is CASSQEGGLANYNEQFF. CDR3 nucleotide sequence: TGTGCCAGCAGCCAAGAAGGAGGCCTAGCGAACTACAATGAGCAGTTCTTC.